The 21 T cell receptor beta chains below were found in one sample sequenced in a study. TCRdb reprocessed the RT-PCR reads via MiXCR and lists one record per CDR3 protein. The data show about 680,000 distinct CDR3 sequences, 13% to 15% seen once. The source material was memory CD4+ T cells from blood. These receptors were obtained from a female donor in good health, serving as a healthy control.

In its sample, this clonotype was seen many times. The DNA of the CDR3 is TGTGCCAGCAGTCTGACAGGGGGCGTTTACAATGAGCAGTTCTTC. Translating it yields CASSLTGGVYNEQFF. The chain is built from TRBV12-3 or TRBV12-4 and TRBJ2-1; TRBD1 matches at 10 bases. J gave up 4 bases and V 5 bases, and 5 bases lay outside the gene matches. The CDR3 contains 15 residues.

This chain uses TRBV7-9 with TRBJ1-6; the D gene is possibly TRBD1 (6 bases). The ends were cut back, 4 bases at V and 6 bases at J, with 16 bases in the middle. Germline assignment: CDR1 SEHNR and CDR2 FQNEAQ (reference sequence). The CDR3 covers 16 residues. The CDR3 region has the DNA TGTGCCAGCAGCTCGGGGACACTTCTCGGTAATTCACCCCTCCACTTT. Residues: CASSSGTLLGNSPLHF.

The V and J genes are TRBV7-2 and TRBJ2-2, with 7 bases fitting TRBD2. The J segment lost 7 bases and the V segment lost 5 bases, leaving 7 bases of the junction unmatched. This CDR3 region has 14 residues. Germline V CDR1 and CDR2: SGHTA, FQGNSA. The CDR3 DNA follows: TGTGCCAGCAGCCGGTGGGGGGGAGTCGGGGAGCTGTTTTTT. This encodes CASSRWGGVGELFF.

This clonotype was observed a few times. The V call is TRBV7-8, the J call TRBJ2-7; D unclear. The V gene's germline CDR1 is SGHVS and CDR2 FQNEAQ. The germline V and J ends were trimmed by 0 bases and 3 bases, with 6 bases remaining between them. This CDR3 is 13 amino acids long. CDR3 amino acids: CASSLAQLYEQYF. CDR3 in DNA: TGTGCCAGCAGCTTAGCGCAGCTCTACGAGCAGTACTTC.

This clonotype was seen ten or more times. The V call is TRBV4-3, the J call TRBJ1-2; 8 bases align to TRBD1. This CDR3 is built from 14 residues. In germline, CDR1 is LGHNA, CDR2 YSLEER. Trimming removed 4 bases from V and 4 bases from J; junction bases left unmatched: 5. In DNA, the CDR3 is TGCGCCAGCAGCCCTGTCGGGACAGGCTATGGCTACACCTTC. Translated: CASSPVGTGYGYTF.

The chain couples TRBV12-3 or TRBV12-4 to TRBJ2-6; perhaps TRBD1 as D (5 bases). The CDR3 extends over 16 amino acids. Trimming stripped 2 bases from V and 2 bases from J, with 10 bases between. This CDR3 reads CASSLRPGTGANVLTF. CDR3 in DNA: TGTGCCAGCAGTTTAAGGCCAGGGACTGGGGCCAACGTCCTGACTTTC.

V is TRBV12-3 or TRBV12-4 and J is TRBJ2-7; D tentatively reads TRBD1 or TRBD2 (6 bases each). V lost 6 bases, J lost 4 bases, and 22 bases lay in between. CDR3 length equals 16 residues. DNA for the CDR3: TGTGCCAGCAGCTCCACCGAGGGGGGCGGCTTGTACGAGCAGTACTTC. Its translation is CASSSTEGGGLYEQYF.

The CDR3 nucleotides are TGTGCCTGGACCCAGGGTCAAGGCCAGCCCCAGCATTTT. Protein: CAWTQGQGQPQHF. J is TRBJ1-5 and V is TRBV30; possibly TRBD1 for D (5 bases). V lost 4 bases, J lost 7 bases, and 14 bases lay in between. Per the germline V gene, CDR1 is GTSNPN and CDR2 is SVGIG (reference sequence). The CDR3 length is 13 residues.

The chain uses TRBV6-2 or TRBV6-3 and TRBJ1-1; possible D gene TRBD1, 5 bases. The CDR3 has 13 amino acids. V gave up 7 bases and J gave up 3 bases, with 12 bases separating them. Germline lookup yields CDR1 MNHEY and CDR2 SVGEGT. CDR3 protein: CASILDRHTEAFF. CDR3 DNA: TGTGCCAGCATTTTAGACAGACACACTGAAGCTTTCTTT.

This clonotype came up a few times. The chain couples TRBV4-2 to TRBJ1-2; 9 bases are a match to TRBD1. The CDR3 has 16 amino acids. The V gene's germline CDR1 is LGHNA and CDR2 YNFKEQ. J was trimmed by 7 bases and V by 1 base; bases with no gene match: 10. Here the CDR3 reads CASSQGTQGAGVGYTF. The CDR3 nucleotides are TGTGCCAGCAGCCAAGGCACACAGGGGGCCGGGGTTGGCTACACCTTC.

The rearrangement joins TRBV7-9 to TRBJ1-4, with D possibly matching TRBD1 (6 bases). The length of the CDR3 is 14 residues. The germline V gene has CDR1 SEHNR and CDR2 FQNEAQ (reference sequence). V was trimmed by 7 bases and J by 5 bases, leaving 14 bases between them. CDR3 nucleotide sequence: TGTGCCAGCATCATGGAGGGGGGAAATGAAAAACTGTTTTTT. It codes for CASIMEGGNEKLFF.

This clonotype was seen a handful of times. The CDR3 spells CASSPGRGGEQYF. The CDR3 nucleotides read TGTGCCAGCTCGCCTGGGCGGGGGGGCGAGCAGTACTTC. The genes are TRBV18 and TRBJ2-7, with 9 bases aligning to TRBD2. Germline trimming cut 6 bases from V and 6 bases from J; bases unmatched to any gene: 6. The CDR3 is 13 residues long. Germline CDR1 is KGHSH and CDR2 is LQKENI. The whole variable domain, filled in from reference TRBV18 and TRBJ2-7, reads NAGVMQNPRHLVRRRGQEARLRCSPMKGHSHVYWYRQLPEEGLKFMVYLQKENIIDESGMPKERFSAEFPKEGPSILRIQQVVRGDSAAYFCASSPGRGGEQYFGPGTRLTVT.

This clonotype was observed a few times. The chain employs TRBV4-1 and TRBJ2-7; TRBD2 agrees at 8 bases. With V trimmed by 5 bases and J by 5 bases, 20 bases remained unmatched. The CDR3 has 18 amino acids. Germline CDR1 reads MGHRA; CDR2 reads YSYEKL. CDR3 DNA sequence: TGCGCCAGCAGCGAATACGGAGGCCCAGCGGGAGCTAGGAACGAGCAGTACTTC. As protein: CASSEYGGPAGARNEQYF.

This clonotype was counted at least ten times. CDR3 region: CASSRTEGLAGVDTQYF. The CDR3 DNA reads as TGTGCCAGCAGCCGCACGGAGGGACTAGCGGGAGTTGATACGCAGTATTTT. This chain uses TRBV6-6 with TRBJ2-3; 14 nucleotides agree with TRBD2. The junction had 11 bases not matched to a gene; V was cut back by 6 bases and J by 6 bases. This CDR3 is built from 17 residues. In germline, CDR1 is MNHNY, CDR2 SVGAGI (reference sequence).

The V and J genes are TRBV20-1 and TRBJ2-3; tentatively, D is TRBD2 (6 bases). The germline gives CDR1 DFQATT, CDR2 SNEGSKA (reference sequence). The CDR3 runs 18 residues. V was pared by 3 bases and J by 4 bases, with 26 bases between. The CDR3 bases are TGCAGTGCTAGTCCGTCTTCACCGGGACTCTCCCCGGCAGATACGCAGTATTTT. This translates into CSASPSSPGLSPADTQYF.

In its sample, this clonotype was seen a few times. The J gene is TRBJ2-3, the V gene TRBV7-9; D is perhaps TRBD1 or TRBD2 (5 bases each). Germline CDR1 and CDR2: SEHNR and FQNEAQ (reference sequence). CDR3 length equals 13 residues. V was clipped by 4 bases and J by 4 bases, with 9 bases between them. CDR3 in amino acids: CASSWGNPDTQYF. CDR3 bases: TGTGCCAGCAGCTGGGGGAACCCAGATACGCAGTATTTT.

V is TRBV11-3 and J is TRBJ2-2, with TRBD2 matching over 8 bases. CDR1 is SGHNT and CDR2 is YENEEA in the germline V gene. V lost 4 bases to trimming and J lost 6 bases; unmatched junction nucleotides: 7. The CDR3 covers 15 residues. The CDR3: CASSSSGSGSGELFF. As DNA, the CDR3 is TGTGCCAGCAGCTCGAGCGGGAGTGGGTCCGGGGAGCTGTTTTTT.

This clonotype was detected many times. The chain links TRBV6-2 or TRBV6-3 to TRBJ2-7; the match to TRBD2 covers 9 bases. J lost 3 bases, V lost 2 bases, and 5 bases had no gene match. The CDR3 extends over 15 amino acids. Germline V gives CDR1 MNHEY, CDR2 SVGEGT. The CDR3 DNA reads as TGTGCCAGCAGTTACATAGCGGGAGCCAACTACGAGCAGTACTTC. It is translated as CASSYIAGANYEQYF.

For the CDR3, the DNA is TGCAGCTTAACCATGGGGCATACCAACACCATATATTTT. Translation: CSLTMGHTNTIYF. The rearrangement joins TRBV29-1 to TRBJ1-3; a weak D match, TRBD1 (5 bases). Germline CDR1 is SQVTM and CDR2 is ANQGSEA. Trimming cost V 8 bases and J 7 bases, with 18 bases left between them. The CDR3 loop spans 13 amino acids.

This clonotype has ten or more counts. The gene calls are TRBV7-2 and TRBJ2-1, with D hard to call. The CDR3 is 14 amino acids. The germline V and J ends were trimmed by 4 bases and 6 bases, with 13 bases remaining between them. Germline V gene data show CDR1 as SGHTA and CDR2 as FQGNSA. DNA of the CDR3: TGTGCCAGCAGCTCCCCAGCGTTGGGCAATGAGCAGTTCTTC. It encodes CASSSPALGNEQFF.

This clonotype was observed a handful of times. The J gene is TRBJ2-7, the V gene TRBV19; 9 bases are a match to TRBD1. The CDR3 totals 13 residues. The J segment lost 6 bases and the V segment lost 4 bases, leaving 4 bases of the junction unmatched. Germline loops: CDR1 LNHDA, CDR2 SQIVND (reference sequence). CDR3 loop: CASSKRQGGEQYF. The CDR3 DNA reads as TGTGCCAGTAGTAAACGACAGGGGGGCGAGCAGTACTTC.